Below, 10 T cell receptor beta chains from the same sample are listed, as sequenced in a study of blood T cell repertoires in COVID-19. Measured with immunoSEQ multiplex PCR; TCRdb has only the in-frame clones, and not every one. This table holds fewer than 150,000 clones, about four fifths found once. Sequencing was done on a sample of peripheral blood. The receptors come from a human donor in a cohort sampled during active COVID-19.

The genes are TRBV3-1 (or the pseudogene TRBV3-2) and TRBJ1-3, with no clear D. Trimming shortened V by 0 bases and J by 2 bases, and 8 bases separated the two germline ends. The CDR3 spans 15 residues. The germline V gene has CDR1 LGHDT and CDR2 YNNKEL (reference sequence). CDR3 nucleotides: TGTGCCAGCAGCCAAGACCCCGGGACTGGAAACACCATATATTTT. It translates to CASSQDPGTGNTIYF.

CDR3 loop: CASSYRQGIEKLFF. The DNA for the CDR3 is TGTGCCAGCAGTTACAGGCAGGGGATAGAAAAACTGTTTTTT. This chain connects TRBV6-6 to TRBJ1-4; D may be TRBD1 (6 bases). The length of the CDR3 is 14 residues. Germline values: CDR1 MNHNY, CDR2 SVGAGI (reference sequence). The V end lost 2 bases, the J end lost 8 bases, and 12 bases lay between the germline ends.

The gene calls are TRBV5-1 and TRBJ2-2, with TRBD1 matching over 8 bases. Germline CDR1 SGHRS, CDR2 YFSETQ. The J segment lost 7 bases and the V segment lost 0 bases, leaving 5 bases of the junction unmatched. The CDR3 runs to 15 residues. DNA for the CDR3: TGCGCCAGCAGCTTGGGGCAGGGGGCCGGCGGGGAGCTGTTTTTT. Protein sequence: CASSLGQGAGGELFF.

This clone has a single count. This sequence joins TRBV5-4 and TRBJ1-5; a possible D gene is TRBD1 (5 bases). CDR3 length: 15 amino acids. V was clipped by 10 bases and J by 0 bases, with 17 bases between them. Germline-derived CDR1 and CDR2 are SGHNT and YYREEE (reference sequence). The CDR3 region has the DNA TGTGCCGGAAAGAGGACACACTATAGCAATCAGCCCCAGCATTTT. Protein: CAGKRTHYSNQPQHF. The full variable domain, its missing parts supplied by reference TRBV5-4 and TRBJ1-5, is ETGVTQSPTHLIKTRGQQVTLRCSSQSGHNTVSWYQQALGQGPQFIFQYYREEENGRGNFPPRFSGLQFPNYSSELNVNALELDDSALYLCAGKRTHYSNQPQHFGDGTRLSIL.

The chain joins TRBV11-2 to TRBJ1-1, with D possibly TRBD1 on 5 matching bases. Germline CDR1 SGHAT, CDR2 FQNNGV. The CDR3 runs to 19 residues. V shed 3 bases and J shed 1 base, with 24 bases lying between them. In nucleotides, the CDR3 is TGTGCCAGCAGCTTCAACCTCCGGGACTCCTCTCGTGGGAACACTGAAGCTTTCTTT. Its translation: CASSFNLRDSSRGNTEAFF.

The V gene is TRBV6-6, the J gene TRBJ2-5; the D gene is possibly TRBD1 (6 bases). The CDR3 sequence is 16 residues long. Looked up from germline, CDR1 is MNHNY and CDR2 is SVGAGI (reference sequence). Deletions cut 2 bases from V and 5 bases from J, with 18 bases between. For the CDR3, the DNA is TGTGCCAGCAGTTACCCGCTCGGGGCCGGACAGGAGACCCAGTACTTC. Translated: CASSYPLGAGQETQYF.

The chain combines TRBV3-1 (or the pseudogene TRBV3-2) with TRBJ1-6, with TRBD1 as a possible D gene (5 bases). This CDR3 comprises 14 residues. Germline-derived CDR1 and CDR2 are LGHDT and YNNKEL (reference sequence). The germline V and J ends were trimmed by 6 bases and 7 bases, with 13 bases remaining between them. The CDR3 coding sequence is TGTGCCAGCAGGTCTTCAGGGAAGAATTCACCCCTCCACTTT. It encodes CASRSSGKNSPLHF.

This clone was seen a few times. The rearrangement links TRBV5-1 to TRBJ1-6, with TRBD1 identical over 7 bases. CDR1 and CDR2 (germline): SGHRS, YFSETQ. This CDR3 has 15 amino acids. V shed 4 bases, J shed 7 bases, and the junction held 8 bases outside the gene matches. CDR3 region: CASSGGQAGNSPLHF. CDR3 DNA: TGCGCCAGCAGCGGCGGACAGGCAGGAAATTCACCCCTCCACTTT.

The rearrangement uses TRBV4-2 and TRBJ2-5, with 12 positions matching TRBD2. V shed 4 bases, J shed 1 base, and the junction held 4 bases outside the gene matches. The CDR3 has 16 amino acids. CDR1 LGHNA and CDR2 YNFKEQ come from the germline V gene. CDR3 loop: CASSPRTSGAQETQYF. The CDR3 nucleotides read TGTGCCAGCAGCCCCCGGACTAGCGGGGCCCAAGAGACCCAGTACTTC.

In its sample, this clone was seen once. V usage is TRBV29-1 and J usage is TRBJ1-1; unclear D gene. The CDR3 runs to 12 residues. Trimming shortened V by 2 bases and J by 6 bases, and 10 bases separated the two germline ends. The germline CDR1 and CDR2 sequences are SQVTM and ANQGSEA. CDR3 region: CSVEHGRAEAFF. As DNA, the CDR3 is TGCAGCGTTGAACACGGGAGGGCTGAAGCTTTCTTT. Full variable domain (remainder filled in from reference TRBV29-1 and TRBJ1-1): SAVISQKPSRDICQRGTSLTIQCQVDSQVTMMFWYRQQPGQSLTLIATANQGSEATYESGFVIDKFPISRPNLTFSTLTVSNMSPEDSSIYLCSVEHGRAEAFFGQGTRLTVV.